Listed below are T cell receptor beta chains from one sample, sequenced in a study of T cells after yellow fever vaccination. From the 5' RACE reads, TCRdb called clonotypes with MiXCR, one entry per CDR3 protein. The sample carries some 550,000 distinct CDR3 sequences, 15% to 20% recorded once. The starting material was PBMCs, obtained 15 days after the yellow fever booster vaccination. All receptors come from a man younger than 45 who received the YFV17D yellow fever vaccine. The CDR3 runs from the conserved cysteine through the conserved F or W.

CDR3 length,J gene,V gene,CDR3 protein
15,TRBJ2-7,TRBV12-3/TRBV12-4,CASSFWARSSYEQYF
15,TRBJ1-2,TRBV12-3/TRBV12-4,CASSPGQMLNYGYTF
16,TRBJ1-3,TRBV7-2,CASSLYLGTSGNTIYF
15,TRBJ2-7,TRBV9,CASSVEGSSSYEQYF
17,TRBJ2-5,TRBV2,CASSDWTSNPRRETQYF
13,TRBJ2-1,TRBV29-1,CSVEDQEREDGIF
13,TRBJ2-5,TRBV12-3/TRBV12-4,CASRIQGSETQYF
14,TRBJ2-1,TRBV4-3,CASSQEGAANEQFF
13,TRBJ2-7,TRBV4-3,CASSQDILYEQYF
13,TRBJ2-1,TRBV5-5,CASLQGGYNEQFF
14,TRBJ2-7,TRBV27,CASSPHGASYEQYF
14,TRBJ2-3,TRBV6-2/TRBV6-3,CASSYSTNPFTPYF
12,TRBJ1-1,TRBV7-2,CASSLAGTRDFF
16,TRBJ1-2,TRBV6-4,CASSEEGWTPKGGYTF
13,TRBJ2-7,TRBV28,CASREGRIYEQYF
15,TRBJ2-3,TRBV29-1,CSVGSGPTSTDTQYF
13,TRBJ2-1,TRBV28,CASSLTRANEQFF
15,TRBJ2-1,TRBV3-1,CASSSGTFTYNEQFF
15,TRBJ2-5,TRBV5-8,CASRSGSGNQETQYF
12,TRBJ1-1,TRBV7-9,CAGGAGGTEAFF